This note documents a single T cell receptor (beta chain) sequence. Its antigen is undetermined. Both 60 Vbeta primers and 13 Jbeta primers went into the PCR. In the original analysis: In a later analysis, of some 80 million unique beta chains, some 10 million appeared in at least two donors. Only in-frame clones appear in the TCRdb table, and some are missing; sequencing was by immunoSEQ multiplex PCR. From that table come the V and J calls and clone size; the DNA was used to work out D and trimming. The sample includes 120,000 or so clones, 81% seen only once; the top ten take roughly 4.1%. This entry is derived from a study of cytomegalovirus exposure and HLA in healthy donors. As for the study in general: Within the Caucasian-associated ancestry cluster were around 81% of the approximately 370 genotyped donors. Broader study findings: The authors later found most CMV-associated TCR beta chains appeared HLA-restricted.

Germline-derived CDR1 and CDR2 are SGHRS and YFSETQ. Trimming removed 4 bases from V and 0 bases from J, with 9 bases in between. The CDR3 has 14 amino acids. The V and J genes are TRBV5-1 and TRBJ2-3; TRBD2 is a possible D gene (6 bases). This clonotype was obtained from a man aged 18 to 29 in good health and CMV-seropositive. The sequenced sample consisted of PBMCs. The CDR3 bases are TGCGCCAGCAGCCCCGGGACTAGCACAGATACGCAGTATTTT. Amino acids: CASSPGTSTDTQYF.